This TCR beta chain was captured by sequencing in a study of blood T cell repertoires in COVID-19. As processed by the authors: How many nucleated cells were present was estimated from reference gene primer amplification. The protocol was immunoSEQ multiplex PCR, while the TCRdb copy is restricted to in-frame clones and leaves out a portion. The V and J calls and the clone size are those of that table, but D and trimming were determined from the DNA. The table records about 170,000 clones, about 80% of them present only once. The germline V gene encodes CDR1 SQVTM and CDR2 ANQGSEA. The CDR3 contains 12 residues. V shed 1 base and J shed 2 bases, with 5 bases lying between them.

The sample was peripheral blood. The chain uses TRBV29-1 and TRBJ2-5; D is uncertain. This receptor was identified in a man in his 70s with active or convalescent COVID-19. In DNA, the CDR3 is TGCAGCGTTGAAGTAGTTCAAGAGACCCAGTACTTC. This gives the protein CSVEVVQETQYF.